This entry lists 16 T cell receptor beta chains sequenced from one sample in a study of Graves' ophthalmopathy and Graves' hyperthyroidism. As the template, RNA transcripts were used to amplify TCR beta CDR3 regions. First-round RT-PCR used HTBI primers; second-round multiplex PCR followed. MiXCR was run by TCRdb on the multiplex PCR reads, yielding one entry per CDR3 protein. The sample contains hundreds of thousands of distinct CDR3 sequences, 20% to 25% of which appear only once. The sequencing sample was made of peripheral blood. The receptor set was obtained from a woman aged 18-30 years with stable Graves' hyperthyroidism.

This clonotype showed up many times. The chain uses TRBV27 and TRBJ1-6; 8 bases are shared with TRBD1. V shed 3 bases, J shed 13 bases, and the junction held 14 bases outside the gene matches. CDR3 length: 16 residues. Germline V lookup: CDR1 MNHEY, CDR2 SMNVEV (reference sequence). For the CDR3, the DNA is TGTGCCAGCAGTTTCGTGACAGGGGAGGTGGTGTATCCCCTCCACTTT. Translating gives CASSFVTGEVVYPLHF.

V is TRBV3-1 and J is TRBJ2-2, with D possibly being TRBD1 or TRBD2 (5 bases each). Germline-derived CDR1 and CDR2 are LGHDT and YNNKEL (reference sequence). With 0 bases removed from V and 4 bases from J, the gap between germline ends came to 9 bases. This CDR3 has 15 amino acids. The chain's CDR3 is CASSQESGATGELFF. The CDR3 DNA reads TGTGCCAGCAGCCAAGAGTCCGGGGCCACCGGGGAGCTGTTTTTT.

The rearrangement uses TRBV7-2 and TRBJ2-5; TRBD1 or TRBD2 may be the D gene (5 bases each). The CDR3 sequence is 15 residues long. Trimming cost V 5 bases and J 0 bases, with 13 bases left between them. Germline V gives CDR1 SGHTA, CDR2 FQGNSA. The CDR3 DNA reads as TGTGCCAGCAGCCACCCCTGGGGGAACCAAGAGACCCAGTACTTC. Residues: CASSHPWGNQETQYF. Together with reference TRBV7-2 and TRBJ2-5, the CDR3 gives the full variable domain: GAGVSQSPSNKVTEKGKDVELRCDPISGHTALYWYRQSLGQGLEFLIYFQGNSAPDKSGLPSDRFSAERTGGSVSTLTIQRTQQEDSAVYLCASSHPWGNQETQYFGPGTRLLVL.

This clonotype occurred many times. Germline and junction disagree at one end, which may indicate a read error. The rearrangement joins TRBV14 to TRBJ1-1; D unresolved. Germline CDR1 reads SGHDN; CDR2 reads FVKESK. The CDR3 has 13 residues. CDR3 nucleotides: TGTGCCTGCAGCCAATATCCTCGCCGTGGAGCTTTCTTT. Amino acids: CACSQYPRRGAFF.

The chain is built from TRBV20-1 and TRBJ2-7, with 8 bases that match TRBD2. V shed 5 bases and J 6 bases; nucleotides not matched to a gene: 12. There are 14 residues in the CDR3. Germline lookup yields CDR1 DFQATT and CDR2 SNEGSKA (reference sequence). The CDR3: CSAPSLRGESEQYF. CDR3 nucleotides: TGCAGTGCTCCGTCTTTGCGGGGGGAAAGCGAGCAGTACTTC.

In DNA, the CDR3 is TGTGCCAGCAGCTCCAGGGGGGAAGAGGGCACTGAAGCTTTCTTT. Translation: CASSSRGEEGTEAFF. V usage is TRBV7-6 and J usage is TRBJ1-1, with 7 bases that match TRBD1. After removal of 4 bases from V and 4 bases from J, the junction contained 9 bases not matched to a gene. This CDR3 has 15 residues. CDR1 SGHVS and CDR2 FNYEAQ come from the germline V gene.

This clonotype was seen at least ten times. The CDR3 spells CSVVGITFQETQYF. The CDR3 region has the DNA TGCAGCGTTGTCGGTATCACCTTCCAAGAGACCCAGTACTTC. This sequence joins TRBV29-1 and TRBJ2-5; no clear D gene. CDR3 length: 14 residues. V was trimmed by 4 bases and J by 1 base, leaving 13 bases between them. Looked up from germline, CDR1 is SQVTM and CDR2 is ANQGSEA.

This clonotype came up many times. The chain is built from TRBV10-3 and TRBJ1-3, with D perhaps matching TRBD1 (5 bases). The CDR3 is 16 amino acids. Germline lookup yields CDR1 ENHRY and CDR2 SYGVKD. The V and J ends lost 4 bases and 0 bases respectively, with 13 bases between them. The CDR3 DNA reads TGTGCCATCAGTGGCTCACAGGAGAGCTCTGGAAACACCATATATTTT. Residues: CAISGSQESSGNTIYF.

This clonotype has ten or more counts. V and J are TRBV18 and TRBJ1-5; D is ambiguous. The CDR3 extends over 15 amino acids. Trimming shortened V by 2 bases and J by 6 bases, and 14 bases separated the two germline ends. Germline V gives CDR1 KGHSH, CDR2 LQKENI. CDR3 in amino acids: CASSPEGGLIQPQHF. As DNA, the CDR3 is TGTGCCAGCTCACCAGAGGGAGGGCTTATTCAGCCCCAGCATTTT.

Many counts were recorded for this clonotype. The DNA for the CDR3 is TGTGCCAGCAGTTTGAGGGGTCAGGGCGGCAATCAGCCCCAGCATTTT. Translating it yields CASSLRGQGGNQPQHF. The genes are TRBV28 and TRBJ1-5, with D maybe TRBD1 (5 bases). V dropped 3 bases and J dropped 2 bases, with 14 bases sitting between them. CDR1 is MDHEN and CDR2 is SYDVKM in the germline V gene. The CDR3 extends over 16 amino acids.

In this sample, this clonotype turned up many times. Here the CDR3 DNA reads TGTGCCAGTAGTCAAGAGGGCCGCGAAAACATTCAGTACTTC. Amino acids: CASSQEGRENIQYF. V usage is TRBV19 and J usage is TRBJ2-4; D might be TRBD2 (5 bases). Germline V gene lookup returns CDR1 LNHDA and CDR2 SQIVND (reference sequence). The CDR3 spans 14 residues. The V and J ends lost 5 bases and 5 bases respectively, with 13 bases between them.

The V and J genes are TRBV3-1 and TRBJ2-3; D unresolved. CDR1 LGHDT and CDR2 YNNKEL come from the germline V gene (reference sequence). V lost 7 bases and J lost 6, with 8 bases in between. The CDR3 runs 11 residues. CDR3 sequence (DNA): TGTGCCAGCACCAGCTTCGATACGCAGTATTTT. Its translation: CASTSFDTQYF.

This clonotype was observed a few times. The V gene is TRBV20-1, the J gene TRBJ1-6; D is unclear. The CDR3 covers 13 residues. Trimming took 1 base from V and 7 from J, leaving 8 bases between them. Germline V gene data show CDR1 as DFQATT and CDR2 as SNEGSKA (reference sequence). The CDR3 nucleotides are TGCAGTGCTAGAGGGACCAAGAATTCACCCCTCCACTTT. Translation gives CSARGTKNSPLHF.

This clonotype was seen many times. The J gene is TRBJ1-5, the V gene TRBV4-2; a weak D match, TRBD1 (5 bases). Trimming took 0 bases from V and 5 from J, leaving 11 bases between them. The CDR3 runs to 15 residues. The germline V gene has CDR1 LGHNA and CDR2 YNFKEQ. Here the CDR3 DNA reads TGTGCCAGCAGCCAAGATGGGGACTGGGATCAGCCCCAGCATTTT. It is translated as CASSQDGDWDQPQHF.

The chain combines TRBV19 with TRBJ2-5, with 8 bases identical to TRBD1. CDR1 is LNHDA and CDR2 is SQIVND in the germline V gene (reference sequence). Trimming at V came to 5 bases and at J to 3 bases, leaving 11 bases not matched to a gene. This CDR3 is built from 16 residues. For the CDR3, the DNA is TGTGCCAGTAGTTCCCCTCGAGGACAGGGTAAAGAGACCCAGTACTTC. This translates into CASSSPRGQGKETQYF.

The chain carries TRBV12-3 or TRBV12-4 and TRBJ1-1; 9 positions match TRBD1. The CDR3 length is 13 residues. Unmatched junction bases numbered 5, after V lost 7 bases and J lost 5 bases. The CDR3 DNA reads as TGTGCCAGCATCAGGGACAGGGCGACTGAAGCTTTCTTT. Translation gives CASIRDRATEAFF.